This T cell receptor beta chain was profiled in a study of cytomegalovirus exposure and HLA in healthy donors. TCRdb keeps only in-frame clones here, not all; method: immunoSEQ multiplex PCR. This table holds around 150,000 clones, almost 85% found once. Unmatched junction bases numbered 11, after V lost 6 bases and J lost 4 bases. Germline V gene lookup returns CDR1 SNHLY and CDR2 FYNNEI. This CDR3 spans 15 amino acids. A remark on this clone: Antigen specificity is unknown.

Points from the study as a whole: It was approximately 170 TCR beta chains that were listed as cytomegalovirus-associated.

The chain joins TRBV2 to TRBJ2-7, with 8 bases fitting TRBD2. Sequenced: PBMCs. The sequence came from a man aged 25 to 45 in good health and CMV-seropositive. Here the CDR3 DNA reads TGTGCCAGCAGGGCAACTAGCGGAGCCCGGTACGAGCAGTACTTC. It encodes CASRATSGARYEQYF.